A single sample is the source of the 8 T cell receptor beta chains below, sequenced in a study of T cell changes during pregnancy in multiple sclerosis. The data were produced by immunoSEQ multiplex PCR, yet TCRdb's version contains in-frame clones alone and is incomplete. Seen here are fewer than 20,000 clones, nearly 90% observed once, and the top ten hold 10% to 15%. The specimen was CD8+ T cells from peripheral blood mononuclear cells, collected after pregnancy. The receptors originated from a female donor in good health, enrolled as a control in a pregnancy study.

This rearrangement joins TRBV27 to TRBJ2-5; D not resolved. V was clipped by 6 bases and J by 4 bases, with 9 bases between them. CDR3 length: 12 amino acids. Germline V gene lookup returns CDR1 MNHEY and CDR2 SMNVEV (reference sequence). In DNA, the CDR3 is TGTGCCAGCAGCCTAACGGGAGAGACCCAGTACTTC. Protein: CASSLTGETQYF.

The chain couples TRBV7-9 to TRBJ1-5; 7 nucleotides align to TRBD1. With V trimmed by 6 bases and J by 11 bases, 13 bases remained unmatched. The germline V gene has CDR1 SEHNR and CDR2 FQNEAQ (reference sequence). This CDR3 has 14 amino acids. CDR3 amino acids: CASSSGTDVLSQHF. In DNA, the CDR3 is TGTGCCAGCAGTTCCGGGACAGATGTTCTCTCCCAGCATTTT.

V usage is TRBV2 and J usage is TRBJ1-3, with D possibly being TRBD1 (5 bases). The CDR3 sequence is 14 residues long. The germline CDR1 and CDR2 sequences are SNHLY and FYNNEI. Between the trimmed V and J ends, which lost 1 base and 8 bases, there was a span of 12 bases. CDR3: CASSEVGRVDTIYF. The CDR3 DNA reads as TGTGCCAGCAGTGAAGTGGGGCGTGTTGACACCATATATTTT.

The genes are TRBV28 and TRBJ2-3, with D tentatively TRBD2 (5 bases). Germline V lookup: CDR1 MDHEN, CDR2 SYDVKM. CDR3 length: 17 amino acids. V was pared by 0 bases and J by 4 bases, with 17 bases between. The CDR3 region has the DNA TGTGCCAGCAGTTTATGGTCGGCGGCGGCCGGGGCAGATACGCAGTATTTT. Translating gives CASSLWSAAAGADTQYF.

The rearrangement uses TRBV11-3 and TRBJ2-3; D remains unclear. The V end was cut by 4 bases, the J end by 0 bases, with 5 bases between. The CDR3 length is 13 residues. CDR1 SGHNT and CDR2 YENEEA come from the germline V gene. The CDR3 loop reads CASSSGSTDTQYF. The CDR3 DNA sequence: TGTGCCAGCAGCTCCGGGAGCACAGATACGCAGTATTTT.

The rearrangement joins TRBV6-4 to TRBJ2-3; D is possibly TRBD2 (6 bases). CDR1 and CDR2 from the germline V gene are MRHNA and SNTAGT. The V end was cut by 0 bases, the J end by 2 bases, with 9 bases between. The length of the CDR3 is 15 residues. CDR3 coding DNA: TGTGCCAGCAGTGACTCCGCGGGGTCCACAGATACGCAGTATTTT. Its translation: CASSDSAGSTDTQYF.

The chain employs TRBV19 and TRBJ2-7, with 12 positions matching TRBD1. The J segment lost 6 bases and the V segment lost 4 bases, leaving 4 bases of the junction unmatched. The CDR3 consists of 14 residues. Looked up from germline, CDR1 is LNHDA and CDR2 is SQIVND (reference sequence). CDR3 amino acids: CASSTGTGGFEQYF. The CDR3 bases are TGTGCCAGTAGTACGGGGACAGGGGGCTTCGAGCAGTACTTC.

This chain connects TRBV2 to TRBJ1-1; D is uncertain. CDR3 length: 16 residues. CDR1 and CDR2 from the germline V gene are SNHLY and FYNNEI. The V end was cut by 3 bases, the J end by 2 bases, with 16 bases between. The DNA for the CDR3 is TGTGCCAGCAGTGACCCCAACGCTAAACTTAACACTGAAGCTTTCTTT. Amino acids: CASSDPNAKLNTEAFF.